What follows is one T cell receptor (beta chain) and its context. This sample was taken from a study of blood T cell repertoires in COVID-19. Study as a whole: Samples representing acute and convalescent COVID-19 were sourced from the United States, Italy and Spain. PBMCs, B-cell-depleted T cells, or T cells provided the cDNA or gDNA that made up the material.

In the source study's methods: Reference gene primers were amplified, and this amplification served to estimate nucleated cell counts. Method: immunoSEQ multiplex PCR; TCRdb's copy keeps in-frame clones and lacks some. V and J calls and clone size follow that table, whereas D and trimming were derived from the DNA. In the table there are around 310,000 clones, approximately 90% of which are singletons. This CDR3 comprises 14 residues. Trimming stripped 6 bases from V and 2 bases from J, with 12 bases between. The V gene's germline CDR1 is LNHDA and CDR2 SQIVND (reference sequence). The clonotype originates from a woman aged 45-65 years with active or convalescent COVID-19. Specimen: peripheral blood. This chain joins TRBV19 and TRBJ2-3; D not certain. The CDR3 loop reads CASSLSNPTDTQYF. The CDR3 DNA reads TGTGCCAGTAGCCTCAGTAATCCCACAGATACGCAGTATTTT.